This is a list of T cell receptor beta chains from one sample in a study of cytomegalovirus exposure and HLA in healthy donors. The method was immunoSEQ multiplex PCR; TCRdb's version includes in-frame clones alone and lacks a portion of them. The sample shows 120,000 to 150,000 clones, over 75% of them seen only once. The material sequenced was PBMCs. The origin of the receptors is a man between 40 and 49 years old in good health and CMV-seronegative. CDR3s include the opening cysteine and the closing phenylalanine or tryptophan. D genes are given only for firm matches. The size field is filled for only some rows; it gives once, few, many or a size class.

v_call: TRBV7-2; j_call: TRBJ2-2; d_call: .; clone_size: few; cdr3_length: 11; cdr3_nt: TGTGCCAGCAGCCTCGCCGGGGAGCTGTTTTTT; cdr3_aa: CASSLAGELFF
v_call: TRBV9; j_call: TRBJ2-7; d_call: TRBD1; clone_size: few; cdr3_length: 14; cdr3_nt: TGTGCCAGCAGCGCCGGGACAGGGGGCTACGAGCAGTACTTC; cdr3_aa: CASSAGTGGYEQYF
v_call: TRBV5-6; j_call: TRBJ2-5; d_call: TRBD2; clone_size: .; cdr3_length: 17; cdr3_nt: TGTGCCAGCAGCCCTACCGGGACTAGCGGGTTCCAAGAGACCCAGTACTTC; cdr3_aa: CASSPTGTSGFQETQYF
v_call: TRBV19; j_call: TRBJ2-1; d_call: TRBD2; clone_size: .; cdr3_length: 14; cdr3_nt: TGTGCCAGTAAGGGACTAGCATCGGGCCGTGAGCAGTTCTTC; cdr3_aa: CASKGLASGREQFF
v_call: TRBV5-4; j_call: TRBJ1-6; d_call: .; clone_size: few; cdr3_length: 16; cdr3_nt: TGTGCCAGCAGCCCAGGCGGGGCTCTTTATAATTCACCCCTCCACTTT; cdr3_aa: CASSPGGALYNSPLHF
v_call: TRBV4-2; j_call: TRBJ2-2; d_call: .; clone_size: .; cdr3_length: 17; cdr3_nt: TGTGCCAGCAGCCAAAAGGCGGATAGCGTGAACACCGGGGAGCTGTTTTTT; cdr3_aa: CASSQKADSVNTGELFF
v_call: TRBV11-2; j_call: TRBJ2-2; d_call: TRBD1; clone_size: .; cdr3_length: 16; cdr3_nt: TGTGCCAGCAGCTTCCCCGGGACAGGGGACACCGGGGAGCTGTTTTTT; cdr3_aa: CASSFPGTGDTGELFF
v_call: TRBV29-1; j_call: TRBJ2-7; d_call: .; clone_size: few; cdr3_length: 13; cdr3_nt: TGCAGCGTTGTCCCGGACAGCTCCTACGAGCAGTACTTC; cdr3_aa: CSVVPDSSYEQYF
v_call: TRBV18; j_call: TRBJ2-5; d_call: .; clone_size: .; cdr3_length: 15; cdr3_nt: TGTGCCAGCTCACCAGGGTCGACAGAACAAGAGACCCAGTACTTC; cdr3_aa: CASSPGSTEQETQYF
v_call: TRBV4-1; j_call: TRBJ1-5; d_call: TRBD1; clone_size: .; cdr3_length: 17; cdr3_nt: TGCGCCAGCAGCCAAGTAAGCACAGGGGCGCCCAATCAGCCCCAGCATTTT; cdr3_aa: CASSQVSTGAPNQPQHF
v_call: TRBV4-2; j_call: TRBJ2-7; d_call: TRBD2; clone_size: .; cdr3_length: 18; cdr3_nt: TGTGCCAGCAGCCCAGGGACTAGCGGGGGGGAGGGGTGGGACGAGCAGTACTTC; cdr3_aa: CASSPGTSGGEGWDEQYF
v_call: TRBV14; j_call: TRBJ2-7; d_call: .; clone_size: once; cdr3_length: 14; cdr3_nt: TGTGCCAGCAGCCAGACTACAGGGTTCACCGAGCAGTACTTC; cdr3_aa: CASSQTTGFTEQYF
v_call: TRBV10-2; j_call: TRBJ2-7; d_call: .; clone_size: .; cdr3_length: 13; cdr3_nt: TGCGCCAGCAGTGACGAGCCGGTTAGAGAGCAGTACTTC; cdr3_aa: CASSDEPVREQYF
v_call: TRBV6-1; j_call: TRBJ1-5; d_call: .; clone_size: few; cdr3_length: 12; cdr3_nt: TGTGCCACCGACTATAGCAATCAGCCCCAGCATTTT; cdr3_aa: CATDYSNQPQHF
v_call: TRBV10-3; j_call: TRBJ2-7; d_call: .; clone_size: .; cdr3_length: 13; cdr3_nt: TGTGCCATCAGTGACGGGCGGGCCTACGAGCAGTACTTC; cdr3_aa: CAISDGRAYEQYF
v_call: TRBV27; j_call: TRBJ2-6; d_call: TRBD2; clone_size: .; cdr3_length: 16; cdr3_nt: TGTGCCAGCAGTCCCCGGGGGGGCTCTGGGGCCAACGTCCTGACTTTC; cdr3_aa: CASSPRGGSGANVLTF
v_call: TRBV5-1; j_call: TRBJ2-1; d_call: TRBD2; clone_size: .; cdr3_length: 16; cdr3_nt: TGCGCCAGCAGCCCAGGACTAGCGGGAGAATACAATGAGCAGTTCTTC; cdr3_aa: CASSPGLAGEYNEQFF
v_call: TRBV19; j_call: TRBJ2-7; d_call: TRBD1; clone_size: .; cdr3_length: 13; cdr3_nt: TGTGCCAGTGAGCCGGGACAGGGTGGGGAGCAGTACTTC; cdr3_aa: CASEPGQGGEQYF
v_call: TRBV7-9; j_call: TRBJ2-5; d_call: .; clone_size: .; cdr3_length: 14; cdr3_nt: TGTGCCAGCAGAGACCAGGGATATGGAGAGACCCAGTACTTC; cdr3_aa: CASRDQGYGETQYF
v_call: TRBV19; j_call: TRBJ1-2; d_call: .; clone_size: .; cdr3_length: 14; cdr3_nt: TGTGCCAGTAGTCCCTTCGACAGGATCTATGGCTACACCTTC; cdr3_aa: CASSPFDRIYGYTF
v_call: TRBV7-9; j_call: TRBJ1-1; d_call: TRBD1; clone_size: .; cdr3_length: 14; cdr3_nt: TGTGCCAGCAGCTCAGGACAGGGCGACACTGAAGCTTTCTTT; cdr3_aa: CASSSGQGDTEAFF
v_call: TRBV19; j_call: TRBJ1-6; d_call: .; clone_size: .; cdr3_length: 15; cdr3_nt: TGTGCCAGTAAGGGATCGGGCCCCCGGGGTTCACCCCTCCACTTT; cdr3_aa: CASKGSGPRGSPLHF
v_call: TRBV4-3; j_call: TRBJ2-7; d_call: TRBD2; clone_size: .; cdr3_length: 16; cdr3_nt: TGCGCCAGCAGCCAACGCGGGACTAGCTCCCTTTACGAGCAGTACTTC; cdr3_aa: CASSQRGTSSLYEQYF
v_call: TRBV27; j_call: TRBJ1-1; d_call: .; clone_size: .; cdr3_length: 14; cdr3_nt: TGTGCCAGCAGGTTACTCCCAGGGAACACTGAAGCTTTCTTT; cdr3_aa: CASRLLPGNTEAFF
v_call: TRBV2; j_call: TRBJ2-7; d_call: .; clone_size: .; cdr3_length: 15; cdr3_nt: TGTGCCAGCAGTCAAATACTAGCCGGATCCTACGAGCAGTACTTC; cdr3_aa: CASSQILAGSYEQYF
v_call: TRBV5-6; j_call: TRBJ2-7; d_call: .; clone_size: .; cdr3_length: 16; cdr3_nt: TGTGCCAGCAGCTACCCCTGGGGGGATACCGCCTACGAGCAGTACTTC; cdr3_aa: CASSYPWGDTAYEQYF
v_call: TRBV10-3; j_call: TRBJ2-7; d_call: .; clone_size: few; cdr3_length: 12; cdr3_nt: TGTGCCATCAGTCCTCACTACTACGAGCAGTACTTC; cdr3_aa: CAISPHYYEQYF
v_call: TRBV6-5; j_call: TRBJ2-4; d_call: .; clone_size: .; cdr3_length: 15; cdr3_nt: TGTGCCAGCAGTCCCCTTGCGGGCCCCAAAAACAGTCAGTACTTC; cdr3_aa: CASSPLAGPKNSQYF
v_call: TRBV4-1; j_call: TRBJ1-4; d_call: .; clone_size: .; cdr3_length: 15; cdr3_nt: TGCGCCAGCAGCCGCACGGCGGATCAGTCGGAAAAACTGTTTTTT; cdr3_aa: CASSRTADQSEKLFF
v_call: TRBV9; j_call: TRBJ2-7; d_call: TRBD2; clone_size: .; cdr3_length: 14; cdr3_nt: TGTGCCAGCAGCGTAGGTCGGGGGGGATACGAGCAGTACTTC; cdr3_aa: CASSVGRGGYEQYF
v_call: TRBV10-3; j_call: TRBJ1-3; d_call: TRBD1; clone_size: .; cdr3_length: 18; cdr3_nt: TGTGCCACCCAAGGCGGCCCGGGACAGGGGATCCCTGGAAACACCATATATTTT; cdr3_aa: CATQGGPGQGIPGNTIYF
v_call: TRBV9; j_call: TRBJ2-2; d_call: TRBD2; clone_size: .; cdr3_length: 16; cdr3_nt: TGTGCCAGCAGCGCCCGGGGGGGTCACGGCACCGGGGAGCTGTTTTTT; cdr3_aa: CASSARGGHGTGELFF
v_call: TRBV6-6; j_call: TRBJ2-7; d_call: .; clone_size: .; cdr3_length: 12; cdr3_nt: TGTGCCAGCAGCTCTACAGGGTACGAGCAGTACTTC; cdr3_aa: CASSSTGYEQYF
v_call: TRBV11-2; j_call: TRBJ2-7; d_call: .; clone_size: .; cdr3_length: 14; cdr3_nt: TGTGCCAGCAGGGAAGGACTGACCTACTACGAGCAGTACTTC; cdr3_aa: CASREGLTYYEQYF
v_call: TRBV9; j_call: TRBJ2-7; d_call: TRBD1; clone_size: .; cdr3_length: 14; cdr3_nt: TGTGCCAGCAGCGCAGGGGGCGGAGGCTACGAGCAGTACTTC; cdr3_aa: CASSAGGGGYEQYF
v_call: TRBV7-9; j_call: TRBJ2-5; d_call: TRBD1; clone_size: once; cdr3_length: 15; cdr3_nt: TGTGCCAGCAGCCCAATCCTGACAGGGCAAGAGACCCAGTACTTC; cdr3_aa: CASSPILTGQETQYF
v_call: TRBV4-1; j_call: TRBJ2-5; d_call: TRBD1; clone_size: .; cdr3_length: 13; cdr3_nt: TGCGCCAGCAGGATGACAGGGGGCGAGACCCAGTACTTC; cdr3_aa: CASRMTGGETQYF
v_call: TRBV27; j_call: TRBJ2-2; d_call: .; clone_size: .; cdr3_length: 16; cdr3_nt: TGTGCCAGCAAACCCGTCGCGGGACGGGACACCGGGGAGCTGTTTTTT; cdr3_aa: CASKPVAGRDTGELFF
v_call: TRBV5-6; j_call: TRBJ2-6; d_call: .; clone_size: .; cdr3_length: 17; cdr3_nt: TGTGCCAGCAGCTTTCTGGCAGATTTCTCTGGGGCCAACGTCCTGACTTTC; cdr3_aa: CASSFLADFSGANVLTF
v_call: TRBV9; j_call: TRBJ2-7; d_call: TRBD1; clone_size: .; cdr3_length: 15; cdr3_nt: TGTGCCAGCAGCGTAGGGGCAGGGGGCTCCTACGAGCAGTACTTC; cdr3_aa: CASSVGAGGSYEQYF
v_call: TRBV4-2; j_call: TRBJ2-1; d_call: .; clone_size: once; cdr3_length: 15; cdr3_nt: TGTGCCAGCAGCCCCAAGGAGTCTTTCTACAATGAGCAGTTCTTC; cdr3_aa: CASSPKESFYNEQFF
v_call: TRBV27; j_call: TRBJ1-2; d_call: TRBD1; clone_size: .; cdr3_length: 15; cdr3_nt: TGTGCCAGCAGAAAAATGACAGGGGAGGCGTACGGCTACACCTTC; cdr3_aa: CASRKMTGEAYGYTF
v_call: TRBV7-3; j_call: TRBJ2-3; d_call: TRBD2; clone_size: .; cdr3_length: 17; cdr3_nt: TGTGCCAGCAGCTTACTAGCGGGGGGGATCGGCACAGATACGCAGTATTTT; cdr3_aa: CASSLLAGGIGTDTQYF
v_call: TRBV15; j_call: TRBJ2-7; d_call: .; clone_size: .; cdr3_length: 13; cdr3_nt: TGTGCCACCAGCAGTTCCAGGGACTACGAGCAGTACTTC; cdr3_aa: CATSSSRDYEQYF
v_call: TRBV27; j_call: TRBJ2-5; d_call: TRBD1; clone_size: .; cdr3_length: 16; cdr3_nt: TGTGCCAGCAGTCTAAGTCCAGGGACAGCCCAAGAGACCCAGTACTTC; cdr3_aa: CASSLSPGTAQETQYF
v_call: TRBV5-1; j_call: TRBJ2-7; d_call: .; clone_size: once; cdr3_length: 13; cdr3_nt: TGCGCCAGCAGCCGTTCGCGGCTCTACGAGCAGTACTTC; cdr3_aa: CASSRSRLYEQYF